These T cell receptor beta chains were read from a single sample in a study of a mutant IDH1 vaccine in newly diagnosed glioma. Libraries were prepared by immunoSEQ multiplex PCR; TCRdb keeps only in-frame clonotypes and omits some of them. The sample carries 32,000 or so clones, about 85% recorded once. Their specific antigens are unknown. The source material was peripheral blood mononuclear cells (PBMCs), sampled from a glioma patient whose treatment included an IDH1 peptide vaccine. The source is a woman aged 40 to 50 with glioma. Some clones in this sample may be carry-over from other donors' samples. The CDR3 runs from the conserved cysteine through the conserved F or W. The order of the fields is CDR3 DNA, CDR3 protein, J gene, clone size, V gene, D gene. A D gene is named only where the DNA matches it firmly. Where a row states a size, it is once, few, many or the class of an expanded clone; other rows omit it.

TGTGCCAGCAGCCCGACAGGGGGTCGAGATGAGCAGTACTTC	CASSPTGGRDEQYF	TRBJ2-7	NA	TRBV7-9	TRBD1
TGTGCCAGCAGCCGGGGTTCCTACGAGCAGTACTTC	CASSRGSYEQYF	TRBJ2-7	NA	TRBV28	NA
TGTGCCAGCAGCGCTGGGACAACCAACTATGGCTACACCTTC	CASSAGTTNYGYTF	TRBJ1-2	NA	TRBV7-8	NA
TGCGCCAGCAGCTTGGAGGGGGGACATGCCGGGGAGCTGTTTTTT	CASSLEGGHAGELFF	TRBJ2-2	NA	TRBV5-1	NA
TGTGCCAGCAGCCCCCCACGACAGAGCCGTCCCTACGAGCAGTACTTC	CASSPPRQSRPYEQYF	TRBJ2-7	NA	TRBV9	NA
TGCGCCAGCAGCCCCCTGGGGCAGGGGGCCTACAATGAGCAGTTCTTC	CASSPLGQGAYNEQFF	TRBJ2-1	NA	TRBV4-3	TRBD1
TGTGCCAGCAGCTGGGGGCAATCGGAGACCCAGTACTTC	CASSWGQSETQYF	TRBJ2-5	NA	TRBV7-2	NA
TGTGCCAGCAGTGATTTGGGCCGGGGTAATTCACCCCTCCACTTT	CASSDLGRGNSPLHF	TRBJ1-6	NA	TRBV2	NA
TGTGCCAGCAGTTACTTGGCGCCTGGCTACACCTTC	CASSYLAPGYTF	TRBJ1-2	NA	TRBV6-5	NA
TGTGCCAGCATTACCGGGACAGGGGATCAGCCCCAGCATTTT	CASITGTGDQPQHF	TRBJ1-5	NA	TRBV28	TRBD1
TGTGCCAGCAGTTTTTGGGGCAGGGTAGGTTCCTACGAGCAGTACTTC	CASSFWGRVGSYEQYF	TRBJ2-7	NA	TRBV28	NA
TGTGCCAGCAGCTTATTAACGGGAGTTCAGTTCTTC	CASSLLTGVQFF	TRBJ2-1	NA	TRBV7-2	NA
TGTGCCAGCAGCGCGGGCCATGGAGATACGCAGTATTTT	CASSAGHGDTQYF	TRBJ2-3	NA	TRBV7-2	NA
TGTGCCAGCAGTTCCCCGGGACTAGCGGCTCCTAGGGATACGCAGTATTTT	CASSSPGLAAPRDTQYF	TRBJ2-3	NA	TRBV27	TRBD2
TGTGCCAGTAGTATGGGGGCAGGGGTGGAAGATACGCAGTATTTT	CASSMGAGVEDTQYF	TRBJ2-3	NA	TRBV19	NA
TGCGCCAGCAGCCCGAAGACAGGAAACATTCAGTACTTC	CASSPKTGNIQYF	TRBJ2-4	NA	TRBV4-3	NA
TGTGCCAGCAGTTTAATGAGAGGGAGTACCGGGGAGCTGTTTTTT	CASSLMRGSTGELFF	TRBJ2-2	NA	TRBV28	NA
TGTGCCAGCAGCTTGGGGGACAGGAACTCCTACGAGCAGTACTTC	CASSLGDRNSYEQYF	TRBJ2-7	NA	TRBV5-5	TRBD1
TGTGCCAGCAGCTTAAGCTCGGGGGACACAGATACGCAGTATTTT	CASSLSSGDTDTQYF	TRBJ2-3	few	TRBV11-3	NA
TGTGCCAGCAGTTCCCCCGACGGATACGAGCAGTACTTC	CASSSPDGYEQYF	TRBJ2-7	NA	TRBV27	NA
TGCGCCAGCCGGGAGACGGGGGCCTATGGCTACACCTTC	CASRETGAYGYTF	TRBJ1-2	NA	TRBV5-1	NA
TGTGCCAGCAGTTTACCCCCCTATTCTGGGGCCAACGTCCTGACTTTC	CASSLPPYSGANVLTF	TRBJ2-6	few	TRBV27	NA
TGTGCCAGCAGTAGGGGACAGGGGCTCCCGGAACGTAATCAGCCCCAGCATTTT	CASSRGQGLPERNQPQHF	TRBJ1-5	NA	TRBV7-6	TRBD1
TGTGCCAGTAGTATAGATCCGGGACAGATTAGCAATCAGCCCCAGCATTTT	CASSIDPGQISNQPQHF	TRBJ1-5	NA	TRBV19	TRBD1
TGTGCCAGCAGCTTTGCAACCGGGGAGCTGTTTTTT	CASSFATGELFF	TRBJ2-2	NA	TRBV7-3	NA
TGCGCCAGCAAGCTAGCGGGAGGCCCCACCGGGGAGCTGTTTTTT	CASKLAGGPTGELFF	TRBJ2-2	few	TRBV10-2	TRBD2
TGCGCCAGCAGCTTATCGGGACAGGGCGGAATTGACGGGGAGCTGTTTTTT	CASSLSGQGGIDGELFF	TRBJ2-2	NA	TRBV5-1	TRBD1
TGTGCCAGCAGTTCAACAGGGTTTCGCGGGGGAGCTTTCTTT	CASSSTGFRGGAFF	TRBJ1-1	NA	TRBV28	NA
TGCGCCAGCAGCTCGTGGGAAGGGCCCGGGGAGCTGTTTTTT	CASSSWEGPGELFF	TRBJ2-2	NA	TRBV5-1	NA
TGTGCCAGCAGGGTCAGGACAGGGATATCCGGGGAGCTGTTTTTT	CASRVRTGISGELFF	TRBJ2-2	NA	TRBV28	TRBD1
TGCAGCGTTGGAGGGGGGGGAGCACAAGGTGGCTACACCTTC	CSVGGGGAQGGYTF	TRBJ1-2	NA	TRBV29-1	NA
TGTGCCAGCAGTGAACTAGCGGGAGGGCCAGATACGCAGTATTTT	CASSELAGGPDTQYF	TRBJ2-3	NA	TRBV6-1	TRBD2
TGTGCCAGCAGCGTAGCTTTTGCGACTAGCGGGGGGTCGAACACCGGGGAGCTGTTTTTT	CASSVAFATSGGSNTGELFF	TRBJ2-2	NA	TRBV9	TRBD2
TGTGCCAGCAGAAGCAGGGGGAGGGAAAAACTGTTTTTT	CASRSRGREKLFF	TRBJ1-4	NA	TRBV28	TRBD1
TGCGCCAGCAGCCAAGTGACGGGAAGTATTAATGAGCAGTTCTTC	CASSQVTGSINEQFF	TRBJ2-1	NA	TRBV4-1	NA
TGTGCCAGCAGCTTGGGTTCAGAATTCTACGAGCAGTACTTC	CASSLGSEFYEQYF	TRBJ2-7	NA	TRBV5-6	NA
TGTGCCAGCAGTGAGGGACAGGGTATCTACGAGCAGTACTTC	CASSEGQGIYEQYF	TRBJ2-7	NA	TRBV6-1	TRBD1
TGCAGCTCATGGACAGACTATGGCTACACCTTC	CSSWTDYGYTF	TRBJ1-2	NA	TRBV29-1	NA
TGTGCCAGCAGGGACCCGAACACTGAAGCTTTCTTT	CASRDPNTEAFF	TRBJ1-1	NA	TRBV27	NA
TGTGCCAGCAGCTTAGCGCACGGATCACCCCTCCACTTT	CASSLAHGSPLHF	TRBJ1-6	NA	TRBV7-2	NA
TGTGCCAGCAGCCTCCGGCTAGCGGAGGCTCGTGAGCAGTTCTTC	CASSLRLAEAREQFF	TRBJ2-1	NA	TRBV11-2	TRBD2
TGCAGCGTCACGGGACAGGGGGCAGGGGGCTACACCTTC	CSVTGQGAGGYTF	TRBJ1-2	NA	TRBV29-1	TRBD1
TGTGCCAGCAGGACCGGGGGTATGGGCCCCTACGAGCAGTACTTC	CASRTGGMGPYEQYF	TRBJ2-7	NA	TRBV28	NA
TGCAGCGTTGAAGGTGGCGAGACATCGAGAAACGAGCAGTACTTC	CSVEGGETSRNEQYF	TRBJ2-7	NA	TRBV29-1	NA
TGTGCCAGCAGACGAGGCGGAAGCGGAACAGATACGCAGTATTTT	CASRRGGSGTDTQYF	TRBJ2-3	NA	TRBV27	NA
TGTGCCAGCAGCCATCGCCCTAGCGGGGGTAATGAGCAGTTCTTC	CASSHRPSGGNEQFF	TRBJ2-1	once	TRBV4-2	TRBD2
TGCGCCAGCAGCCCCATAGCGGGAGGGCCTGGGGAAGAGACCCAGTACTTC	CASSPIAGGPGEETQYF	TRBJ2-5	once	TRBV4-1	TRBD2
TGTGCCAGCACCATCACAGGCGTCAGCTACAATGAGCAGTTCTTC	CASTITGVSYNEQFF	TRBJ2-1	NA	TRBV11-2	NA
TGCGCCAGCAGCTTGGGAGTTACTCCCACAGATACGCAGTATTTT	CASSLGVTPTDTQYF	TRBJ2-3	NA	TRBV5-1	NA
TGTGCCAGCAGCTTGTCGGGATCGGGCTATTACGAGCAGTACTTC	CASSLSGSGYYEQYF	TRBJ2-7	NA	TRBV5-5	NA
TGTGCCAGCAAGATTCGGGGGTTGAACACTGAAGCTTTCTTT	CASKIRGLNTEAFF	TRBJ1-1	NA	TRBV28	NA
TGCGCCAGCAGCTTGCGGGTAGCGGGAGGAGGGGAGCAGTTCTTC	CASSLRVAGGGEQFF	TRBJ2-1	NA	TRBV5-1	TRBD2